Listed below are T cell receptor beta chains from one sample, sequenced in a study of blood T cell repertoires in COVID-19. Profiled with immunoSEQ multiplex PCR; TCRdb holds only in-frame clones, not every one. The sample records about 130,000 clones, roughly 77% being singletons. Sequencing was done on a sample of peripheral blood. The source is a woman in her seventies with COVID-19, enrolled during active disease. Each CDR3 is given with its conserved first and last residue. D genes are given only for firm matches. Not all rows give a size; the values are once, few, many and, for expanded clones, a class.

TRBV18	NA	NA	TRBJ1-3	CASSPSSGNTIYF	TGTGCCAGCTCACCCAGCTCTGGAAACACCATATATTTT
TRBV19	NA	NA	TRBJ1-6	CASRARYNSPLHF	TGTGCCAGTAGGGCACGATATAATTCACCCCTCCACTTT
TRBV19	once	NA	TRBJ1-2	CASSIASGTPNYGYTF	TGTGCCAGTAGTATAGCGTCCGGGACACCCAACTATGGCTACACCTTC
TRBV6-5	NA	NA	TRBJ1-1	CASSYKGRGTEAFF	TGTGCCAGCAGTTACAAGGGCCGGGGCACTGAAGCTTTCTTT
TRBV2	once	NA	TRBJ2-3	CASSRLTHRDTQYF	TGTGCCAGCAGCAGACTAACCCATCGAGATACGCAGTATTTT
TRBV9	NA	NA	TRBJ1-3	CASSSGQPRNTIYF	TGTGCCAGCAGCAGCGGACAGCCCAGAAACACCATATATTTT
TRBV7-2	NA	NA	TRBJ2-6	CASSLYTGANVLTF	TGTGCCAGCAGCTTATATACAGGGGCCAACGTCCTGACTTTC
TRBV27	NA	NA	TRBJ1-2	CASSFRFSGASGYTF	TGTGCCAGCAGTTTTCGATTCTCAGGGGCTAGCGGCTACACCTTC
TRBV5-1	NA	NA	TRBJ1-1	CASSLEWQNTEAFF	TGCGCCAGCAGCTTGGAATGGCAAAACACTGAAGCTTTCTTT
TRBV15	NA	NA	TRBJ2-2	CATSDGGHGELFF	TGTGCCACCAGCGACGGGGGGCACGGGGAGCTGTTTTTT
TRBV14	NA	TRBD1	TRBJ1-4	CASSPTGHNEKLFF	TGTGCCAGCAGCCCGACAGGGCATAATGAAAAACTGTTTTTT
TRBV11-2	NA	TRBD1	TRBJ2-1	CASSSGGSSYNEQFF	TGTGCCAGCAGCTCAGGGGGAAGCTCCTACAATGAGCAGTTCTTC
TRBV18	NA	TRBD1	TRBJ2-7	CASSPAGTGSSYEQYF	TGTGCCAGCTCACCGGCGGGGACAGGTAGCTCCTACGAGCAGTACTTC
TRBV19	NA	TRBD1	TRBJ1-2	CASSLWGQGGDGYTF	TGTGCCAGTAGTCTGTGGGGACAGGGGGGAGATGGCTACACCTTC
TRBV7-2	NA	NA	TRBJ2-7	CASSAQGGPYEQYF	TGTGCCAGCAGCGCACAGGGAGGGCCCTACGAGCAGTACTTC
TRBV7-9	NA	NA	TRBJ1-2	CASSQNYGYTF	TGTGCCAGCAGCCAAAACTATGGCTACACCTTC
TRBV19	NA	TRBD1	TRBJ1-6	CASRAGGQNNSPLHF	TGTGCCAGTAGGGCCGGGGGACAGAATAATTCACCCCTCCACTTT
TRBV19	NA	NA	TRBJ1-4	CASSIALGDLRVQKLFF	TGTGCCAGTAGTATCGCCCTCGGGGATTTAAGGGTTCAGAAACTGTTTTTT
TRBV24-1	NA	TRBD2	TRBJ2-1	CATSDQRGWDEQFF	TGTGCCACCAGTGATCAGCGGGGGTGGGATGAGCAGTTCTTC
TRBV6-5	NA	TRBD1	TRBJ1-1	CASSYFRGTEAFF	TGTGCCAGCAGTTATTTCAGGGGGACTGAAGCTTTCTTT
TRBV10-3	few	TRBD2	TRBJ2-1	CAISGSSGGNEQFF	TGTGCCATCAGTGGGAGTAGCGGGGGCAATGAGCAGTTCTTC
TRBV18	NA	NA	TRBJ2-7	CASSPPSVDSYEQYF	TGTGCCAGCTCACCACCGTCAGTGGACAGCTACGAGCAGTACTTC
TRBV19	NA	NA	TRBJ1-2	CASRPATGDYGYTF	TGTGCCAGCAGACCAGCGACGGGGGACTATGGCTACACCTTC
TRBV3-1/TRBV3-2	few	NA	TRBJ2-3	CASSQDRRDSTQYF	TGTGCCAGCAGCCAAGATCGCCGGGACTCCACGCAGTATTTT
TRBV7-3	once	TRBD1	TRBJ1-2	CASSLGQGDGYTF	TGTGCCAGCAGCTTGGGGCAGGGGGATGGCTACACCTTC
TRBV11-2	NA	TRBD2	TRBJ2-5	CASSLASGRKETQYF	TGTGCCAGCAGCTTAGCTAGCGGGAGAAAAGAGACCCAGTACTTC
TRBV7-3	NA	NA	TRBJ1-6	CASSDPGESPLHF	TGTGCCAGCAGCGATCCCGGGGAGTCACCCCTCCACTTT
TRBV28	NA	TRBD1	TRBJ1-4	CASSLWGRGRTNEKLFF	TGTGCCAGCAGTTTATGGGGCAGGGGGCGGACTAATGAAAAACTGTTTTTT
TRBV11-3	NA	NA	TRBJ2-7	CASSLGGSLGNEQYF	TGTGCCAGCAGCTTAGGAGGGTCTTTGGGGAACGAGCAGTACTTC
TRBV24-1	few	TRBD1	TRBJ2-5	CATSDGDRGLETQYF	TGTGCCACCAGTGATGGGGACAGGGGCTTGGAGACCCAGTACTTC
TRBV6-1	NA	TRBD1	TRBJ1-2	CASSEPGQGEGYTF	TGTGCCAGCAGTGAACCGGGGCAGGGGGAGGGCTACACCTTC
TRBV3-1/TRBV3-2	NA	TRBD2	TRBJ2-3	CASSQRGGQTDTQYF	TGTGCCAGCAGCCAGCGGGGGGGCCAGACAGATACGCAGTATTTT
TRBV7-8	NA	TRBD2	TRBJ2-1	CASSLGREVAYNEQFF	TGTGCCAGCAGCTTAGGTCGGGAGGTCGCGTACAATGAGCAGTTCTTC
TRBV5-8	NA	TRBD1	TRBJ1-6	CASSGTGGGSPLHF	TGTGCCAGCAGCGGAACAGGGGGCGGGTCACCCCTCCACTTT
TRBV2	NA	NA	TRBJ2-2	CASSVFQGRKTGELFF	TGTGCCAGCAGTGTTTTCCAGGGTAGGAAAACCGGGGAGCTGTTTTTT
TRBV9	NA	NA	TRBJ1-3	CASSVGSSGDTIYF	TGTGCCAGCAGCGTAGGGTCTTCCGGGGACACCATATATTTT
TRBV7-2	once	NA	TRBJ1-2	CASSLGSAVQSRGYTF	TGTGCCAGCAGCTTAGGGTCGGCAGTACAGAGCCGAGGCTACACCTTC
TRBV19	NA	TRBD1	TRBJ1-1	CAARPSDRDYTEAFF	TGTGCCGCTAGGCCTTCGGACAGGGACTACACTGAAGCTTTCTTT
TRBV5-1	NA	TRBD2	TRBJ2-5	CASSLALAGGLGETQYF	TGCGCCAGCAGCTTGGCACTAGCGGGGGGCCTGGGAGAGACCCAGTACTTC
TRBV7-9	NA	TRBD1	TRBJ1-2	CASSYGTGDGYTF	TGTGCCAGCAGCTACGGGACAGGGGATGGCTACACCTTC
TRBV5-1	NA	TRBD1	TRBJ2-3	CASSLRQGGDTQYF	TGCGCCAGCAGCTTAAGACAGGGGGGAGATACGCAGTATTTT
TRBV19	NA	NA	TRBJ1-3	CASRGARQTSGNTIYF	TGTGCCAGTAGGGGTGCAAGACAGACGTCTGGAAACACCATATATTTT
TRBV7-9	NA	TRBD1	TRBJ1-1	CASSVSGGITEAFF	TGTGCCAGCAGCGTGTCAGGGGGGATCACTGAAGCTTTCTTT
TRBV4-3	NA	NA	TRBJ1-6	CASSQEAQGTSYNSPLHF	TGCGCCAGCAGCCAAGAGGCGCAGGGGACATCCTATAATTCACCCCTCCACTTT
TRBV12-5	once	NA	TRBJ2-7	CASGSPPGEQYF	TGTGCTAGTGGTTCCCCCCCCGGGGAGCAGTACTTC
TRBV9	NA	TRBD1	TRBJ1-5	CASSAGTGSQPQHF	TGTGCCAGCAGCGCCGGGACAGGGAGTCAGCCCCAGCATTTT
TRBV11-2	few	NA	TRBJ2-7	CASSHESEQYF	TGTGCCAGCAGCCATGAGTCCGAGCAGTACTTC
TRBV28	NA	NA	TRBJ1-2	CASSLSVKIYGYTF	TGTGCCAGCAGTTTATCGGTCAAGATCTATGGCTACACCTTC
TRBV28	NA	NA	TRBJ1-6	CASTQTGPFNSPLHF	TGTGCCAGCACTCAAACAGGGCCCTTTAATTCACCCCTCCACTTT